This T cell receptor beta chain is from a study of beta chain features in type 1 diabetes. Turning to the study itself: Examination covered some 110,000,000 sorted cells spanning all samples. Study-wide points: Researchers report that Type 1 diabetes patients had moderately but significantly shorter TCRB CDR3s across all four CD4+ subsets.

The entirety of the isolated RNA underwent reverse transcription, so expressed TCRB transcripts were sequenced. Read counts averaged approximately 3.3 million for samples of naive, central memory and regulatory T cells. Measured with immunoSEQ multiplex PCR; TCRdb has only the in-frame clones, and not every one. Of 150,000 or so clones detected, about 10% appear once; the ten largest clones hold around 0.68%. J lost 4 bases, V lost 7 bases, and 9 bases had no gene match. Germline loops: CDR1 LNHDA, CDR2 SQIVND (reference sequence). The CDR3 totals 14 residues. This clone was counted between two and nine times. Its specificity is not known.

The sample consisted of central memory CD4+ T cells from blood. V and J are TRBV19 and TRBJ2-7, with 8 positions matching TRBD1. This TCR was sampled from a man aged 18 to 29 in good health. CDR3 protein: CASTMGRGLYEQYF. DNA of the CDR3: TGTGCCAGTACCATGGGCAGGGGGCTGTACGAGCAGTACTTC.